This T cell receptor beta chain was identified during a study of naive and memory T cell subsets. A UMI-containing oligonucleotide was joined by 3' ligation to the TCR cDNA template. RNA was extracted from 2 to 3 ml of whole blood of healthy adults. Note on this clonotype: The junction departs from germline at one end; a sequencing error may be responsible.

Amplification of ligated cDNA took four PCR rounds with SP2 and nested alpha and beta constant primers. Reverse transcription of blood and skin TCR RNA was primed at alpha and beta constant regions. TCRdb called the 5' RACE reads again in MiXCR, with one record for every CDR3 protein. The sample has about 59,000 distinct CDR3 sequences; 6% to 8.5% are singletons. This receptor was obtained from a female donor in good health.

CDR3 sequence (DNA): TGTGCCAGCACTATACCCAACTCCGGGGCAGAGGTTTTT. It specifies CASTIPNSGAEVF. The gene calls are TRBV7-4 and TRBJ1-4, with D possibly matching TRBD1 (5 bases). Germline V gene data show CDR1 as SGHVT and CDR2 as SQSDAQ. The CDR3 is 13 residues long.